Listed here are 9 T cell receptor beta chains from one sample, sequenced in a study of graft-versus-host responses after intestinal transplantation. The table came from immunoSEQ multiplex PCR; TCRdb's copy has only in-frame clones and leaves some out. The sample holds roughly 18,000 clones, 38% seen once. The sample consisted of alloreactive CD4+ T cells from a mixed lymphocyte reaction culture, taken before intestinal transplant. Subset here: CFSE-low proliferating T cells sorted from roughly 6-day pre-transplant mixed lymphocyte reaction (GvH or HvG direction). The origin of the receptors is a human patient who received an intestinal transplant.

This clone was detected only a few times. The J gene is TRBJ2-3, the V gene TRBV6-1; 9 nucleotides match TRBD2. V lost 5 bases to trimming and J lost 10 bases; unmatched junction nucleotides: 7. Germline V lookup: CDR1 MNHNS, CDR2 SASEGT. This CDR3 comprises 13 residues. The CDR3 spells CASSPISGGAQYF. CDR3 nucleotides: TGTGCCAGCAGTCCGATTAGCGGGGGAGCGCAGTATTTT.

V gene TRBV5-5 combines with J gene TRBJ2-7; D perhaps matches TRBD1 (5 bases). This CDR3 is built from 14 residues. V was clipped by 4 bases and J by 7 bases, with 18 bases between them. Germline lookup yields CDR1 SGHKS and CDR2 YYEKEE (reference sequence). DNA for the CDR3: TGTGCCAGCAGCGCCGCGTCAGGGCTCTTGGAGCAGTACTTC. It codes for CASSAASGLLEQYF.

The sample holds a few counts of this clone. The chain is built from TRBV6-1 and TRBJ2-5; 7 bases are a match to TRBD1. The ends lost 4 bases at V and 1 base at J; junction bases unmatched: 0. The germline V gene has CDR1 MNHNS and CDR2 SASEGT. This CDR3 contains 13 residues. CDR3 DNA: TGTGCCAGCAGTGCAGGGGGCCAAGAGACCCAGTACTTC. Translation gives CASSAGGQETQYF.

The chain joins TRBV4-2 to TRBJ2-5, with TRBD1 identical over 7 bases. Per germline, CDR1 LGHNA and CDR2 YNFKEQ. J lost 2 bases, V lost 3 bases, and 3 bases had no gene match. CDR3 length equals 14 residues. The CDR3 is CASSQPGQQETQYF. For the CDR3, the DNA is TGTGCCAGCAGCCAGCCGGGACAGCAAGAGACCCAGTACTTC.

V gene TRBV10-3 combines with J gene TRBJ2-7, with 8 bases identical to TRBD2. There are 14 residues in the CDR3. CDR1 ENHRY and CDR2 SYGVKD come from the germline V gene. The V and J ends lost 10 bases and 5 bases, in that order; junction bases with no gene match: 13. The CDR3, as DNA: TGTGCCACTGGGGGACTAGGAGGGATCCACGAGCAGTACTTC. This sequence encodes CATGGLGGIHEQYF.

The chain recombines TRBV2 with TRBJ2-7, with D possibly being TRBD1 (6 bases). The CDR3 sequence is 13 residues long. Germline V gene sequence: CDR1 SNHLY, CDR2 FYNNEI. The V and J ends lost 3 bases and 6 bases respectively, with 12 bases between them. The CDR3 nucleotides are TGTGCCAGCAGTGAGTGGGACAATTCCGAGCAGTACTTC. Encoded protein: CASSEWDNSEQYF.

The V call is TRBV6-5, the J call TRBJ1-6; a possible D gene is TRBD1 (5 bases). The germline V and J ends were trimmed by 5 bases and 12 bases, with 14 bases remaining between them. CDR1 MNHEY and CDR2 SVGAGI come from the germline V gene. This CDR3 is built from 13 residues. The CDR3 here is CASSARPTVPLHF. For the CDR3, the DNA is TGTGCCAGCAGTGCCAGACCGACAGTACCCCTCCACTTT.

The genes are TRBV7-9 and TRBJ2-1; D may be TRBD2 (5 bases). The CDR3 runs 15 residues. Germline CDR1 and CDR2: SEHNR and FQNEAQ (reference sequence). The V and J ends lost 5 bases and 0 bases respectively, with 11 bases between them. The CDR3 is CASSPDGNSYNEQFF. CDR3 bases: TGTGCCAGCAGCCCCGACGGGAACTCCTACAATGAGCAGTTCTTC.

The chain combines TRBV11-1 with TRBJ2-5, with D maybe TRBD2 (5 bases). The germline V gene has CDR1 SGHAT and CDR2 FQDESV (reference sequence). This CDR3 comprises 16 residues. The ends were cut back, 5 bases at V and 5 bases at J, with 21 bases in the middle. The CDR3 nucleotides are TGTGCCAGCAGCCCCGGGATAGGGCGAAGGAAGGAGACCCAGTACTTC. Encoded protein: CASSPGIGRRKETQYF.